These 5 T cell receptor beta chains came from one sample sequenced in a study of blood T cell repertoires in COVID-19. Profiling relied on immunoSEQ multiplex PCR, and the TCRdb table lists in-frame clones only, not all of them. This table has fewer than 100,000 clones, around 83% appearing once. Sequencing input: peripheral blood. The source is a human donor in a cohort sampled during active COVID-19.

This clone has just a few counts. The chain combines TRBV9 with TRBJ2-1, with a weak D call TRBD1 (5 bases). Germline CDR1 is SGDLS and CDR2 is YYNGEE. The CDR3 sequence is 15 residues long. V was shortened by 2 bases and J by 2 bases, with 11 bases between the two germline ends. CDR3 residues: CASSVQGLPYNEQFF. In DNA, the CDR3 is TGTGCCAGCAGCGTCCAGGGATTGCCCTACAATGAGCAGTTCTTC.

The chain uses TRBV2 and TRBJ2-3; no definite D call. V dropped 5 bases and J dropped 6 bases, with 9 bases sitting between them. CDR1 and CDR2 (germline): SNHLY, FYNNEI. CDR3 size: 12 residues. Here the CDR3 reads CASSPGRDTQYF. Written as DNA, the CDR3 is TGTGCCAGCAGTCCAGGAAGGGATACGCAGTATTTT.

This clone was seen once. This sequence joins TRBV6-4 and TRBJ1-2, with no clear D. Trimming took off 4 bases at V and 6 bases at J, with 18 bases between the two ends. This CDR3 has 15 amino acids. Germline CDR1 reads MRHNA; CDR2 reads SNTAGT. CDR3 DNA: TGTGCCAGCAGTGGGATCTCCGGGAAACTGAATGGCTACACCTTC. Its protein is CASSGISGKLNGYTF.

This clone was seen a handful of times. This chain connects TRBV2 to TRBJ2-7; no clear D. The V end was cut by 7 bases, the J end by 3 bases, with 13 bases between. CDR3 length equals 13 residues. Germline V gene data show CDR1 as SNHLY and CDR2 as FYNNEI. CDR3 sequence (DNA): TGTGCCAGCAAAGACTCTGCCTTCTACGAGCAGTACTTC. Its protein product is CASKDSAFYEQYF.

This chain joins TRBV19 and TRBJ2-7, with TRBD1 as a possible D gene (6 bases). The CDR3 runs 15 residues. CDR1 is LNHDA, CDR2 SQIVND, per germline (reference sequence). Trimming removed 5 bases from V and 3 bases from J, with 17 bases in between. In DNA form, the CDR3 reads TGTGCCAGTAGTGTCACTCGGGACAAAGGCTACGAGCAGTACTTC. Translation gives CASSVTRDKGYEQYF.